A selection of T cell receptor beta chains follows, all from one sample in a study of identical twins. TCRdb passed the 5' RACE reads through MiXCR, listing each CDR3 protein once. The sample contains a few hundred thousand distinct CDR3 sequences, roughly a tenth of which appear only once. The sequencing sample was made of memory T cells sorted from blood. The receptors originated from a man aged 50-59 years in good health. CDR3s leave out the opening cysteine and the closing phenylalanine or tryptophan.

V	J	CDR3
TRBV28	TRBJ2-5	ASSSPLIRETQY
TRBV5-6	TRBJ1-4	ASSKPRDGLF
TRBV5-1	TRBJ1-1	ASSAGQANTEAF
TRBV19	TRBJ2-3	ASSIRTSGSNTDTQY
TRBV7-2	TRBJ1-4	ASSPGPLNEKLF
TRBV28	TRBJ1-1	ASSSKNTEAF
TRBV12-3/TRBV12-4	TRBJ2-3	ASSNRDRGPDTQY
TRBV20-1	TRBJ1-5	SAKFGTANQPQH
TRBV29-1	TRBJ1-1	SVDHSYAF
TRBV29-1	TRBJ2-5	SVHHGTETQY
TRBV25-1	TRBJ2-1	ASSDGSSYNEQF
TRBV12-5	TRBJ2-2	ASTGATNTGELF
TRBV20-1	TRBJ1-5	SARDFGRQNNQPQH